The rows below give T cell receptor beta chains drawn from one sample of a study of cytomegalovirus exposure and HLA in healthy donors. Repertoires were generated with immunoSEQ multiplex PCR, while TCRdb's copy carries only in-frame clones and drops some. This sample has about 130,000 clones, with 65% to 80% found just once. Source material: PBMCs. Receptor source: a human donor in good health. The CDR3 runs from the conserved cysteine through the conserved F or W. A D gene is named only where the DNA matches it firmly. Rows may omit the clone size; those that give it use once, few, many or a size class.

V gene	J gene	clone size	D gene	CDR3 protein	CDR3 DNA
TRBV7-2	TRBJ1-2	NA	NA	CASRDSGYGYTF	TGTGCCAGCAGGGACTCCGGCTATGGCTACACCTTC
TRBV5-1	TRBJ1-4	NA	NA	CASSPRLPPRPGVEKLFF	TGCGCCAGCAGCCCCAGATTGCCGCCTCGGCCGGGAGTTGAAAAACTGTTTTTT
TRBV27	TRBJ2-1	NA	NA	CASSTGEYNEQFF	TGTGCCAGCAGCACCGGGGAGTACAATGAGCAGTTCTTC
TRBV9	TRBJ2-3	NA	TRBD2	CASSVEAGGRRQYF	TGTGCCAGCAGCGTAGAGGCGGGGGGCCGGAGGCAGTATTTT
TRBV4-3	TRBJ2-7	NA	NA	CASSQDRGTYEQYF	TGCGCCAGCAGCCAAGACAGGGGAACCTACGAGCAGTACTTC
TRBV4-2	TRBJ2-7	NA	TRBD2	CASSQGVAGDYEQYF	TGTGCCAGCAGCCAGGGGGTAGCGGGGGACTACGAGCAGTACTTC
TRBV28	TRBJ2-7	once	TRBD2	CASSTSGAYEQYF	TGTGCCAGCAGCACAAGCGGGGCCTACGAGCAGTACTTC
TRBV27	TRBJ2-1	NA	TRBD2	CASSLWASGRDEQFF	TGTGCCAGCAGTTTATGGGCTAGCGGGAGGGATGAGCAGTTCTTC
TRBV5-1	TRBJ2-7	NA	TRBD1	CASSGGQDYEQYF	TGCGCCAGCAGCGGGGGACAGGACTACGAGCAGTACTTC
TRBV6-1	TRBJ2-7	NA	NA	CASSLHTTGPYEQYF	TGTGCCAGCAGTCTACACACGACAGGCCCCTACGAGCAGTACTTC
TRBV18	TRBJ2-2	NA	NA	CASSPGLTGELFF	TGTGCCAGCTCACCAGGGCTGACCGGGGAGCTGTTTTTT
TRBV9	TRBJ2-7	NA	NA	CASSFGLATYEQYF	TGTGCCAGCAGCTTCGGACTGGCAACCTACGAGCAGTACTTC
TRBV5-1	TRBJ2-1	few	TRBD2	CASGTSGYNEQFF	TGCGCCAGCGGGACTAGCGGTTACAATGAGCAGTTCTTC
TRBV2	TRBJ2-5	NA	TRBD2	CASSSTSGALGAQYF	TGTGCCAGCAGTAGCACTAGCGGGGCTTTGGGGGCCCAGTACTTC
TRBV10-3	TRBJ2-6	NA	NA	CAITGSSGANVLTF	TGTGCCATCACCGGGAGCTCTGGGGCCAACGTCCTGACTTTC
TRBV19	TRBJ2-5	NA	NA	CASSIIRWVAGKYQETQYF	TGTGCCAGTAGTATAATTCGGTGGGTTGCCGGGAAGTACCAAGAGACCCAGTACTTC
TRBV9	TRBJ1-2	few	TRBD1	CASSAAIRGLANYGYTF	TGTGCCAGCAGCGCAGCTATTAGGGGGCTAGCTAACTATGGCTACACCTTC
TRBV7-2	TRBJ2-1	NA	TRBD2	CASSFTSVGEQFF	TGTGCCAGCAGCTTCACTAGCGTGGGTGAGCAGTTCTTC
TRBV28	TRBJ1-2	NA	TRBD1	CASSLSGGDGYTF	TGTGCCAGCAGTTTATCAGGGGGAGATGGCTACACCTTC
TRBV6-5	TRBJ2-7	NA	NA	CASSRGTEQYF	TGTGCCAGCAGCCGAGGAACCGAGCAGTACTTC
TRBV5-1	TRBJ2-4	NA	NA	CASSTGGVDIQYF	TGCGCCAGCTCCACAGGGGGGGTAGACATTCAGTACTTC
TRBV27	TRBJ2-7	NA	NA	CASSSTGSEQYF	TGTGCCAGCAGTTCCACAGGGAGCGAGCAGTACTTC
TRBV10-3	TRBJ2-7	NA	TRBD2	CAISGSSGYYEQYF	TGTGCCATCAGTGGATCTAGCGGATACTACGAGCAGTACTTC
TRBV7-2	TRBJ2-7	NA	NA	CASSLGSVPREQYF	TGTGCCAGCAGCTTAGGGTCGGTCCCACGGGAGCAGTACTTC
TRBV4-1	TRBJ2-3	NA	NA	CASRDYGSSNTQYF	TGCGCCAGCAGGGACTACGGATCCTCAAATACGCAGTATTTT
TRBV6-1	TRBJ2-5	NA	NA	CASIERGGVKTQYF	TGTGCCAGCATCGAAAGGGGGGGGGTGAAGACCCAGTACTTC
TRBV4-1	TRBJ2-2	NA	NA	CASSPYRFNTGELFF	TGCGCCAGCAGCCCGTACAGGTTTAACACCGGGGAGCTGTTTTTT
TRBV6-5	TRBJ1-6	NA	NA	CASSYGGAHNSPLHF	TGTGCCAGCAGTTACGGTGGGGCCCATAATTCACCCCTCCACTTT
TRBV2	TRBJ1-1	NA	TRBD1	CASTPRQGEVSEAFF	TGTGCCAGCACTCCCAGACAGGGCGAGGTGTCTGAAGCTTTCTTT
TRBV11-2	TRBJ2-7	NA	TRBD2	CASSPRGLAGAYEQYF	TGTGCCAGCAGCCCTCGAGGCCTAGCGGGTGCCTACGAGCAGTACTTC
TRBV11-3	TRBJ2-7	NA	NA	CASTSSGYEQYF	TGTGCCAGCACCTCAAGCGGCTACGAGCAGTACTTC
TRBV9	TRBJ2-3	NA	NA	CASSVVGRSETDTQYF	TGTGCCAGCAGCGTAGTGGGCAGATCTGAGACAGATACGCAGTATTTT
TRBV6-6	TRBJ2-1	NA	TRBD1	CASIAGTGGNNEQFF	TGTGCCAGCATTGCCGGGACAGGGGGTAACAATGAGCAGTTCTTC
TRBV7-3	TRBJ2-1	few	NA	CASSLSTVSSYNEQFF	TGTGCCAGCAGCTTAAGCACGGTGAGCTCCTACAATGAGCAGTTCTTC
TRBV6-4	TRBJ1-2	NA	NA	CASSDSAGKGYTF	TGTGCCAGCAGTGACTCGGCAGGGAAAGGCTACACCTTC
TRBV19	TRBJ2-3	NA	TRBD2	CASSNPAGGPGDTQYF	TGTGCCAGTAGTAATCCAGCGGGAGGGCCTGGAGATACGCAGTATTTT
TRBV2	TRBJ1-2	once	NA	CASSEVRGYGYTF	TGTGCCAGCAGTGAAGTCAGGGGCTATGGCTACACCTTC
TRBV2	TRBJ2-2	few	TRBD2	CASGRDHTGELFF	TGTGCCAGCGGGAGGGATCACACCGGGGAGCTGTTTTTT
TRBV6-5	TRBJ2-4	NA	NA	CASSRQNIQYF	TGTGCCAGCAGCCGACAGAACATTCAGTACTTC
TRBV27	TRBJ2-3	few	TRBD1	CASSLSGGAGGGTDTQYF	TGTGCCAGCAGTTTATCGGGTGGGGCAGGGGGCGGCACAGATACGCAGTATTTT
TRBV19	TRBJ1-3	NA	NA	CASTVSAGNTIYF	TGTGCCAGTACTGTGAGTGCTGGAAACACCATATATTTT
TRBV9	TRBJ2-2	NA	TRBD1	CASSEGPGGNTGELFF	TGTGCCAGCAGCGAAGGGCCAGGGGGTAACACCGGGGAGCTGTTTTTT
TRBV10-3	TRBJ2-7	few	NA	CAISESMILRQRSSYEQYF	TGTGCCATCAGTGAGTCGATGATTCTTCGACAGCGAAGCTCCTACGAGCAGTACTTC
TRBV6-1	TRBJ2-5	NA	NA	CASILVGRGWETQYF	TGTGCCAGCATTTTAGTCGGCAGGGGATGGGAGACCCAGTACTTC
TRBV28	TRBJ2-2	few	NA	CASSSSDYTGELFF	TGTGCCAGCAGTTCTAGCGACTACACCGGGGAGCTGTTTTTT
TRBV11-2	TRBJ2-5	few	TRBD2	CASSLGLAGDGETQYF	TGTGCCAGCAGCTTGGGACTAGCGGGAGACGGGGAGACCCAGTACTTC
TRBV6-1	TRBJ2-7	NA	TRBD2	CASTRDYSYEQYF	TGTGCCAGCACCCGGGACTACTCCTACGAGCAGTACTTC
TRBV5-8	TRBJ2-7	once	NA	CASSLTMPPWEQYF	TGTGCCAGCAGCTTGACAATGCCTCCGTGGGAGCAGTACTTC
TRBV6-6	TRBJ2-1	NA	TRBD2	CASSTARLAGAGEQFF	TGTGCCAGCAGTACCGCCCGACTAGCGGGAGCGGGTGAGCAGTTCTTC
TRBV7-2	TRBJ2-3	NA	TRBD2	CASSSSSGGPDTQYF	TGTGCCAGCAGCTCCTCAAGCGGGGGCCCAGATACGCAGTATTTT
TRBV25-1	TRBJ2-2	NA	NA	CASRGADTGELFF	TGTGCCAGCAGAGGGGCTGACACCGGGGAGCTGTTTTTT
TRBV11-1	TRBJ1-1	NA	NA	CASSFRGTEAFF	TGTGCCAGCAGCTTCCGGGGTACTGAAGCTTTCTTT